The 3 T cell receptor beta chains listed next were all sequenced from one sample in a study of OX40 agonist ivuxolimab in advanced cancers. Repertoires were generated with immunoSEQ multiplex PCR, while TCRdb's copy carries only in-frame clones and drops some. The sample shows about 62,000 clones, about 85% of them seen only once. The input for sequencing was CD4+ or CD8+ T cells sorted from blood, taken in a trial of the OX40 agonist ivuxolimab. These receptors were collected from an adult with an advanced solid tumor such as melanoma, head and neck, liver or kidney cancer.

The CDR3 loop is CATSRAPPGQHSPLHF. The CDR3 DNA reads TGTGCCACCAGCAGAGCTCCCCCCGGACAGCATTCACCCCTCCACTTT. The chain employs TRBV15 and TRBJ1-6; TRBD1 is a possible D gene (6 bases). Germline CDR1 reads LNHNV; CDR2 reads YYDKDF (reference sequence). There are 16 residues in the CDR3. The V and J ends lost 1 base and 8 bases respectively, with 15 bases between them.

The chain has TRBV18 and TRBJ2-5, with D maybe TRBD1 (5 bases). The V end was cut by 0 bases, the J end by 4 bases, with 6 bases between. Per the germline V gene, CDR1 is KGHSH and CDR2 is LQKENI. This CDR3 has 13 residues. The CDR3 here is CASSPPTGETQYF. DNA of the CDR3: TGTGCCAGCTCACCACCTACAGGAGAGACCCAGTACTTC.

The chain has TRBV4-1 and TRBJ1-6; perhaps TRBD1 as D (6 bases). The germline V gene encodes CDR1 MGHRA and CDR2 YSYEKL. CDR3 length equals 17 residues. The ends were cut back, 4 bases at V and 10 bases at J, with 23 bases in the middle. The CDR3 loop reads CASSRYATGGFWSPLHF. CDR3 bases: TGCGCCAGCAGCCGATATGCGACAGGAGGCTTTTGGTCACCCCTCCACTTT.